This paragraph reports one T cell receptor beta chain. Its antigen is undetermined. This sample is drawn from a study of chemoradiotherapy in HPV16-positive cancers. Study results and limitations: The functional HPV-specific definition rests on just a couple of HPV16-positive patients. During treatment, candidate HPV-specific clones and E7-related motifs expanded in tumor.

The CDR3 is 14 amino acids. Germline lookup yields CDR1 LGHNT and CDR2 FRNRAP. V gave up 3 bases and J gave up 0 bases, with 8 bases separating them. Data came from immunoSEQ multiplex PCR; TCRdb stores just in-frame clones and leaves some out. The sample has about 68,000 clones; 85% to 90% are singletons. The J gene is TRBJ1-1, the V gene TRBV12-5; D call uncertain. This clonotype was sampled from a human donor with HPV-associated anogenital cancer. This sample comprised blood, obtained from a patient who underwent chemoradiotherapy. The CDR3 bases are TGTGCTAGTGGTTTCGAGGCGGTGAACACTGAAGCTTTCTTT. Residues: CASGFEAVNTEAFF.